This T cell receptor beta chain was identified in a study of blood T cell repertoires in COVID-19. Study-level background: Both acute and convalescent COVID-19 samples were obtained from the United States, Italy and Spain. PBMCs, B-cell-depleted T cells, or T cells were the source of the cDNA or gDNA that made up the material.

In the source study's methods: For nucleated cells, counts were estimated from reference gene primer amplification. Measured with immunoSEQ multiplex PCR; TCRdb has only the in-frame clones, and not every one. That table is the source of V, J and clone size, and D and trimming were worked out from the DNA. The table lists 70,000 to 90,000 clones, roughly 83% of them singletons. The germline V gene encodes CDR1 SGHTA and CDR2 FQGNSA. Trimming took 6 bases from V and 3 from J, leaving 14 bases between them. This CDR3 has 15 residues. The chain employs TRBV7-2 and TRBJ1-4; D may be TRBD1 (6 bases). The sequenced sample was peripheral blood. The sequence was collected from a man aged 50 to 60 with active COVID-19. The CDR3: CASRGRGGANEKLFF. In DNA, the CDR3 is TGTGCCAGCAGGGGAAGGGGGGGAGCTAATGAAAAACTGTTTTTT.